A selection of T cell receptor beta chains follows, all from one sample in a study of blood T cell repertoires in COVID-19. Assay: immunoSEQ multiplex PCR; the TCRdb copy retains only in-frame clones and omits some. The table lists 70,000 to 90,000 clones, approximately 79% of them singletons, with 10% to 12% in the top ten. The source material was peripheral blood. These receptors were collected from a man in his 70s with acute or convalescent COVID-19. The CDR3 runs from the conserved cysteine through the conserved F or W. The D gene is left open where the match is weak. A clone size is listed for some rows: how often the clone was seen (once, few, many), or a class if it is expanded.

V	J	size	D	DNA	CDR3
TRBV2	TRBJ2-1	.	TRBD2	TGTGCCAGCAGGTCGGGAGGGTCCCATGAGCAGTTCTTC	CASRSGGSHEQFF
TRBV2	TRBJ1-2	.	TRBD1	TGTGCCAGCAGTTTAAGGACAGGATTGGGCGATTACTATGGCTACACCTTC	CASSLRTGLGDYYGYTF
TRBV2	TRBJ2-7	.	TRBD1	TGTGCCAGCAGTGATCGGAGGGACAGGTGGTGGCTGAGACAGTACTTC	CASSDRRDRWWLRQYF
TRBV5-1	TRBJ2-2	.	TRBD1	TGCGCCAGCAGCCTGGGACAGGCAGGCGGGGAGCTGTTTTTT	CASSLGQAGGELFF
TRBV30	TRBJ1-3	.	.	TGTGCCTGCCAGGGAGGTGGAAACACCATATATTTT	CACQGGGNTIYF
TRBV10-3	TRBJ2-2	few	.	TGTGCCATCGGGACACCAGACACCGGGGAGCTGTTTTTT	CAIGTPDTGELFF
TRBV2	TRBJ2-3	.	.	TGTGCCAGCAGTGAGGGCGCAGATACGCAGTATTTT	CASSEGADTQYF
TRBV24-1	TRBJ2-2	.	.	TGTGCCACCAGTGATCCTAGCTCGAACACCGGGGAGCTGTTTTTT	CATSDPSSNTGELFF
TRBV18	TRBJ2-4	.	.	TGTGCCAGCTCTCACGCCTACGGGGGTCCGGCCAAAAACATTCAGTACTTC	CASSHAYGGPAKNIQYF
TRBV7-9	TRBJ1-1	.	.	TGTGCCAGCAGACCCCCTCAACAGGTCATGAACACTGAAGCTTTCTTT	CASRPPQQVMNTEAFF
TRBV6-6	TRBJ1-5	.	.	TGTGCCAGCAGTTACTCGCAGGGGCGCCATCAGCCCCAGCATTTT	CASSYSQGRHQPQHF
TRBV7-2	TRBJ2-7	.	.	TGTGCCAGCAGCCTAGGAACAGGGAAAACCTACGAGCAGTACTTC	CASSLGTGKTYEQYF
TRBV5-1	TRBJ2-5	once	TRBD1	TGCGCCAGCAGCCCAAACCCGGGACAGGGGACGGAGACCCAGTACTTC	CASSPNPGQGTETQYF
TRBV27	TRBJ1-5	.	.	TGTGCCAGCAGTCCGCGTAGGGGTAGCAATCAGCCCCAGCATTTT	CASSPRRGSNQPQHF
TRBV5-1	TRBJ2-2	few	.	TGCGCCAGCAGCTTCCCCACTGGGAACACCGGGGAGCTGTTTTTT	CASSFPTGNTGELFF
TRBV11-2	TRBJ2-7	.	TRBD2	TGTGCCAGCAGCAAAAGCGGGGGGAAGGACGAGCAGTACTTC	CASSKSGGKDEQYF
TRBV7-9	TRBJ2-3	.	TRBD2	TGTGCCAGCAGACTAGCGGGGATCACAGATACGCAGTATTTT	CASRLAGITDTQYF
TRBV9	TRBJ2-3	.	TRBD2	TGTGCCAGCAGCGTAGGGACTAGCGGGGGGCGGGGCACAGATACGCAGTATTTT	CASSVGTSGGRGTDTQYF
TRBV12-3/TRBV12-4	TRBJ1-2	.	.	TGTGCCAGCAGCTCTAGACAGTCATATGGCTACACCTTC	CASSSRQSYGYTF
TRBV28	TRBJ1-5	.	.	TGTGCCAGCAGTTTGAGGGTTTTCGGCAATCAGCCCCAGCATTTT	CASSLRVFGNQPQHF
TRBV10-3	TRBJ1-1	once	.	TGTGCCATCAGTGACCAAATGAACACTGAAGCTTTCTTT	CAISDQMNTEAFF
TRBV6-6	TRBJ2-7	.	TRBD1	TGTGCCAGCAGCGAGAGAGGGGACAGCTTCTACGAGCAGTACTTC	CASSERGDSFYEQYF
TRBV4-1	TRBJ2-1	few	TRBD1	TGCGCCAGCAGCCAAGGGGGACAGGGGATATCCTACAATGAGCAGTTCTTC	CASSQGGQGISYNEQFF
TRBV10-2	TRBJ2-6	few	TRBD1	TGCGCCAGCAGTCAGACAGGGGCGGTATCACTAAGGAACTCTGGGGCCAACGTCCTGACTTTC	CASSQTGAVSLRNSGANVLTF
TRBV19	TRBJ1-1	.	TRBD1	TGTGCCAGTAGTATAGGGGACAGCAACACTGAAGCTTTCTTT	CASSIGDSNTEAFF
TRBV2	TRBJ2-5	.	.	TGTGCCAGCAGGTCCCGGGATCAAGAGACCCAGTACTTC	CASRSRDQETQYF
TRBV7-9	TRBJ1-2	once	.	TGTGCCAGCAGCTTAGACTTATATGGCTACACCTTC	CASSLDLYGYTF
TRBV5-1	TRBJ2-1	.	TRBD1	TGCGCCAGCAGCTTTGGGGGGACAGGGTTAAATGAGCAGTTCTTC	CASSFGGTGLNEQFF
TRBV28	TRBJ1-1	many	TRBD1	TGTGCCAGCAGTATCTACAGGGGGCGCGGCACTGAAGCTTTCTTT	CASSIYRGRGTEAFF
TRBV9	TRBJ2-3	.	.	TGTGCCAGCAGCCCAGGGGCTCGCACAGATACGCAGTATTTT	CASSPGARTDTQYF
TRBV28	TRBJ1-6	.	.	TGTGCCAGCAGTTTATGGCAGGGGAATTCACCCCTCCACTTT	CASSLWQGNSPLHF
TRBV24-1	TRBJ2-3	.	TRBD2	TGTGCCACCAGTGATTCTGGGGGGGGAGCGGGAGATACGCAGTATTTT	CATSDSGGGAGDTQYF
TRBV28	TRBJ2-7	few	.	TGTGCCAGCAGTAACAGGTTAAGCTCCTACGAGCAGTACTTC	CASSNRLSSYEQYF
TRBV10-1	TRBJ2-7	.	.	TGCGCCAGCAGTGAGTCGCGGCAGGACTTCTCCTACGAGCAGTACTTC	CASSESRQDFSYEQYF
TRBV19	TRBJ2-7	.	.	TGTGCCAGTAGTCAGGGAAATTCCTACGAGCAGTACTTC	CASSQGNSYEQYF
TRBV5-1	TRBJ2-7	.	.	TGCGCCAGCAGCCGAAAGGGGGGGAACTACGAGCAGTACTTC	CASSRKGGNYEQYF
TRBV7-8	TRBJ1-3	.	.	TGTGCCAGCAGCTTAAAGGGGCCCAGCTCTGGAAACACCATATATTTT	CASSLKGPSSGNTIYF
TRBV19	TRBJ2-2	few	TRBD2	TGTGCCAGTAGTATGCTAGCGGGGGAGACCGGGGAGCTGTTTTTT	CASSMLAGETGELFF
TRBV5-1	TRBJ2-3	.	.	TGCGCCAGTCGAGGGGGAACAGATACGCAGTATTTT	CASRGGTDTQYF